The 8 T cell receptor beta chains listed next were all sequenced from one sample in a study of breast tumors, draining lymph nodes, adjacent tissues. Breast cancer patients provided tissue from their axillary draining lymph nodes. TCRdb used MiXCR to reprocess the multiplex PCR reads, holding one entry per CDR3 protein. The sample has some 250,000 distinct CDR3 sequences; 30% to 35% are singletons. Sequencing was done on a sample of axillary lymph node tissue. Receptor source: a female donor with breast cancer. Some clones in this sample may be carry-over from other donors' samples.

The chain combines TRBV20-1 with TRBJ2-5, with TRBD2 matching over 9 bases. After removal of 0 bases from V and 4 bases from J, the junction contained 6 bases not matched to a gene. This CDR3 has 15 residues. CDR1 DFQATT and CDR2 SNEGSKA come from the germline V gene (reference sequence). The CDR3 bases are TGCAGTGCTAGAGAGGCGCGGGAGGGCCCAGAGACCCAGTACTTC. It translates to CSAREAREGPETQYF.

The table lists this clonotype with many counts. The gene calls are TRBV4-3 and TRBJ1-3, with D hard to call. V was shortened by 2 bases and J by 0 bases, with 11 bases between the two germline ends. The CDR3 covers 16 residues. Germline V gives CDR1 LGHNA, CDR2 YSLEER. The CDR3 protein is CASSQHDGSSGNTIYF. DNA of the CDR3: TGCGCCAGCAGCCAACACGACGGCAGCTCTGGAAACACCATATATTTT.

This clonotype was found many times. The chain carries TRBV20-1 and TRBJ2-3; 8 nucleotides align to TRBD1. The CDR3 loop spans 13 amino acids. Germline CDR1 is DFQATT and CDR2 is SNEGSKA (reference sequence). In DNA form, the CDR3 reads TGCACTACTCGACAGGGGTTCGGAGATACGCAGTATTTT. It is translated as CTTRQGFGDTQYF.

Worth noting for this clonotype: A much larger clone sits a single nucleotide away, making a read error possible. The V call is TRBV11-3, the J call TRBJ2-7; D not certain. Germline V CDR1 and CDR2: SGHNT, YENEEA. This CDR3 has 13 amino acids. The CDR3 DNA follows: TGTGCCAACAGCCAAGATTGGTCCTACGAGCAGTACTTC. As protein: CANSQDWSYEQYF.

This clonotype showed up many times. The chain carries TRBV4-3 and TRBJ1-5; D might be TRBD1 (5 bases). V lost 4 bases to trimming and J lost 6 bases, with 13 bases between them. Germline V gene sequence: CDR1 LGHNA, CDR2 YSLEER. This CDR3 contains 14 residues. CDR3 residues: CASSPDAGGQPQHF. As DNA, the CDR3 is TGCGCCAGCAGCCCCGACGCGGGGGGTCAGCCCCAGCATTTT.

J is TRBJ2-1 and V is TRBV12-3 or TRBV12-4; tentatively, D is TRBD1 or TRBD2 (5 bases each). The CDR3 is made up of 12 amino acids. The V gene lost 6 bases and the J gene lost 10 bases, with 13 bases spanning the gap. The CDR3 bases are TGTGCCAGCAGCCCGAATTGGGGGGAGCAGTTCTTC. As protein: CASSPNWGEQFF.

Ten or more counts support this clonotype. This rearrangement joins TRBV5-6 to TRBJ2-7, with 13 nucleotides matching TRBD2. The CDR3 contains 19 residues. Trimming cost V 1 base and J 2 bases; bases outside gene matches: 12. Germline CDR1 is SGHDT and CDR2 is YYEEEE. CDR3 bases: TGTGCCAGCAGCTTGCCCGGGACTAGCGGGACGTGGAGAACCTACGAGCAGTACTTC. Protein: CASSLPGTSGTWRTYEQYF. Together with reference TRBV5-6 and TRBJ2-7, the CDR3 gives the full variable domain: DAGVTQSPTHLIKTRGQQVTLRCSPKSGHDTVSWYQQALGQGPQFIFQYYEEEERQRGNFPDRFSGHQFPNYSSELNVNALLLGDSALYLCASSLPGTSGTWRTYEQYFGPGTRLTVT.

The chain carries TRBV6-6 and TRBJ2-2, with 10 nucleotides matching TRBD1. J gave up 6 bases and V 8 bases, and 15 bases lay outside the gene matches. The CDR3 runs to 17 residues. CDR1 is MNHNY, CDR2 SVGAGI, per germline (reference sequence). CDR3 DNA sequence: TGTGCCAGCGGGGGGGGCCGGGGACAGGGGAAGTCCGGGGAGCTGTTTTTT. It is translated as CASGGGRGQGKSGELFF.